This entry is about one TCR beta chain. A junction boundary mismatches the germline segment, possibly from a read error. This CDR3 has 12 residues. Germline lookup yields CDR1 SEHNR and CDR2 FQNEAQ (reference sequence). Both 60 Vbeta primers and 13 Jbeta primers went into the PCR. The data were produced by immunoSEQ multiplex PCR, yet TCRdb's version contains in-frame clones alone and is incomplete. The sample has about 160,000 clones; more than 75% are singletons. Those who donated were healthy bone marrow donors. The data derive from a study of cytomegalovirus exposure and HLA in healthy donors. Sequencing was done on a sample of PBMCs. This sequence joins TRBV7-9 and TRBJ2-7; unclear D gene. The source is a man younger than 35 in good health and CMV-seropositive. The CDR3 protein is CSSSSSSYEQYF. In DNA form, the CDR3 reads TGTTCCAGCAGTTCTTCTTCCTACGAGCAGTACTTC. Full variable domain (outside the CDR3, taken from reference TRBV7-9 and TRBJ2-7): DTGVSQNPRHKITKRGQNVTFRCDPISEHNRLYWYRQTLGQGPEFLTYFQNEAQLEKSRLLSDRFSAERPKGSFSTLEIQRTEQGDSAMYLCSSSSSSYEQYFGPGTRLTVT.